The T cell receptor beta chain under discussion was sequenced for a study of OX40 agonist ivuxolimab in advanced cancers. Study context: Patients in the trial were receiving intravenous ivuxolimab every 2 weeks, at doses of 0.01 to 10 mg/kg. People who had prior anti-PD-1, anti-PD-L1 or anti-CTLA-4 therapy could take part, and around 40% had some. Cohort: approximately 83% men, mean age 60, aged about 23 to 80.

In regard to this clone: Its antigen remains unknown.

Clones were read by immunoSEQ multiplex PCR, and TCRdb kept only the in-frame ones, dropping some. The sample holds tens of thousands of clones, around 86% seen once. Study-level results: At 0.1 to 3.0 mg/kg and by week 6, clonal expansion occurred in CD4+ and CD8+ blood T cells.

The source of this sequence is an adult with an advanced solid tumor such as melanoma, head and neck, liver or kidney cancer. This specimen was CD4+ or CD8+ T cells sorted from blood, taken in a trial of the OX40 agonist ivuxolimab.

This chain's CDR3 is CASSSRQGYGYTF. Written as DNA, the CDR3 is TGTGCCAGCAGTTCCCGACAGGGCTATGGCTACACCTTC. This chain uses TRBV28 with TRBJ1-2, with 7 bases lining up with TRBD1. In germline, CDR1 is MDHEN, CDR2 SYDVKM. Unmatched junction bases numbered 3, after V lost 4 bases and J lost 4 bases. The CDR3 has 13 residues.